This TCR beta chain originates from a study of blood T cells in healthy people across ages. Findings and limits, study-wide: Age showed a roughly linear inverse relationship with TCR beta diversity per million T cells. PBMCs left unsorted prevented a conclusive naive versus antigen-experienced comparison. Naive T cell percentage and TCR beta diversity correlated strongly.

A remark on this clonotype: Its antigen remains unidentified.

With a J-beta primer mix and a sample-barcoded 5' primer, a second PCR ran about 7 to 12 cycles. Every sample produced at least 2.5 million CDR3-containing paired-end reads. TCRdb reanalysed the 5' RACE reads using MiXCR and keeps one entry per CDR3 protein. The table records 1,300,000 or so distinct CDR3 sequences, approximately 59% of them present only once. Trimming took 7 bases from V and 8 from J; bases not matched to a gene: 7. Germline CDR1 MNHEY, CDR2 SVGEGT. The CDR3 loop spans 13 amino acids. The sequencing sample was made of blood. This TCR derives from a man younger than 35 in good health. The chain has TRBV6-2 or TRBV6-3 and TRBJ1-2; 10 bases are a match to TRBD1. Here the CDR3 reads CASTQTGQGGYTF. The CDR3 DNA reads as TGTGCCAGCACCCAAACGGGACAGGGGGGCTACACCTTC.